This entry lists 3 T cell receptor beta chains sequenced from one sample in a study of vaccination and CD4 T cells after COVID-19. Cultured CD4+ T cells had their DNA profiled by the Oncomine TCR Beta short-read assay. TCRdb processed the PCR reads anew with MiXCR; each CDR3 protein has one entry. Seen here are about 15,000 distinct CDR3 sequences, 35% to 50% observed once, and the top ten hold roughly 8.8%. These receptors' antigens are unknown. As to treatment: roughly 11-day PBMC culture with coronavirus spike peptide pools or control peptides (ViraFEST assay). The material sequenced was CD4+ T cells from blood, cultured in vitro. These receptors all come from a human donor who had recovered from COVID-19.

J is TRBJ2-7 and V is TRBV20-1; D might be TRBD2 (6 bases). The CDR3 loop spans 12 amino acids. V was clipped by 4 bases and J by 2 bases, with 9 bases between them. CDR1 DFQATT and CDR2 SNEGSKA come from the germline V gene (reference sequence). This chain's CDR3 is CSAKAGAYEQYF. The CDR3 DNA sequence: TGCAGTGCTAAAGCGGGTGCCTACGAGCAGTACTTC.

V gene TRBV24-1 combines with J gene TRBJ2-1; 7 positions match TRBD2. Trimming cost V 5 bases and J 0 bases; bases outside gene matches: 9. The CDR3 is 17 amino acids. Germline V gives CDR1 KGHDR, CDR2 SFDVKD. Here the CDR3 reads CATSAEAGSPSYNEQFF. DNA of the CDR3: TGTGCCACCAGTGCCGAAGCGGGATCACCCTCCTACAATGAGCAGTTCTTC.

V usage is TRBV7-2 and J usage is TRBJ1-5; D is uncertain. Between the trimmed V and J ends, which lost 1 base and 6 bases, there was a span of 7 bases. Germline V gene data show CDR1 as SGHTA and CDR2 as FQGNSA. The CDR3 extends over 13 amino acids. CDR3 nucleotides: TGTGCCAGCAGCTTAGGGGTGGGTCAGCCCCAGCATTTT. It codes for CASSLGVGQPQHF.